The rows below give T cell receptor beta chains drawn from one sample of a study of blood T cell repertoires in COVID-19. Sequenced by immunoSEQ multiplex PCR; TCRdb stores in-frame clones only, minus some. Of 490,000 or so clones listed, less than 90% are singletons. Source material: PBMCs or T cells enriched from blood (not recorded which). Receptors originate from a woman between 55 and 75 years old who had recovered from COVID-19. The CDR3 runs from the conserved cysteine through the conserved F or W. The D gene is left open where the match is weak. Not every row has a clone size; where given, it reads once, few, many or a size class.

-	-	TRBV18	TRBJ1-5	CASSPSISNQPQHF	TGTGCCAGCTCCCCATCTATTAGCAATCAGCCCCAGCATTTT
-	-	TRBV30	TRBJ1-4	CAWSLEGEKLFF	TGTGCCTGGAGTCTGGAGGGTGAAAAACTGTTTTTT
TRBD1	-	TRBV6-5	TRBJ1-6	CASSYSTGQANSPLHF	TGTGCCAGCAGTTACTCTACAGGACAGGCGAATTCACCCCTCCACTTT
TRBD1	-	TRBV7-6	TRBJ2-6	CASSLSTGHPLRSGANVLTF	TGTGCCAGCAGCTTATCGACAGGGCACCCCTTGCGCTCTGGGGCCAACGTCCTGACTTTC
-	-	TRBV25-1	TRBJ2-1	CASSEGGGPYNEQFF	TGTGCCAGCAGTGAAGGGGGCGGCCCCTACAATGAGCAGTTCTTC
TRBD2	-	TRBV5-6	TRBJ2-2	CASSYDPGTRRPGELFF	TGTGCCAGCAGCTATGATCCCGGGACTAGGCGCCCCGGGGAGCTGTTTTTT
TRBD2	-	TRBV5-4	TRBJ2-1	CASSPTAGLGDEQFF	TGTGCCAGCAGCCCAACAGCGGGGCTGGGGGATGAGCAGTTCTTC
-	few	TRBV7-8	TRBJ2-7	CASSRVAGASATLYEQYF	TGTGCCAGCAGCCGAGTGGCGGGGGCTAGCGCAACGCTATACGAGCAGTACTTC
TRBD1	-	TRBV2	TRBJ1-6	CASSESFGTGKSPLHF	TGTGCCAGCAGTGAGAGTTTCGGGACAGGGAAATCACCCCTCCACTTT
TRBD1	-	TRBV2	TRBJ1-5	CASSEDRGGGQPQHF	TGTGCCAGCAGTGAGGACAGGGGAGGCGGTCAGCCCCAGCATTTT
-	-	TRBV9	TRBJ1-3	CASSVLPGAGNTIYF	TGTGCCAGCAGCGTACTCCCAGGGGCTGGAAACACCATATATTTT
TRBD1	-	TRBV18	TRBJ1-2	CASSPLGQGSNYGYTF	TGTGCCAGCTCACCACTAGGACAGGGGAGTAACTATGGCTACACCTTC
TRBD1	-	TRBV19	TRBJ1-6	CASSSTGASPLHF	TGTGCCAGTAGTAGCACAGGGGCCTCACCCCTCCACTTT
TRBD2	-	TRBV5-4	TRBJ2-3	CASSPKGGPDTQYF	TGTGCCAGCAGCCCAAAGGGAGGGCCAGATACGCAGTATTTT
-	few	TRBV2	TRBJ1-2	CASSVLESAVGATF	TGTGCCAGCAGTGTTTTGGAGAGTGCGGTAGGGGCCACCTTC
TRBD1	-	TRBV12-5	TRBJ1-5	CASGWLQNRGDQPQHF	TGTGCTAGTGGTTGGCTACAAAACAGGGGGGATCAGCCCCAGCATTTT
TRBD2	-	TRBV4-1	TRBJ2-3	CASSQEFSGDTDTQYF	TGCGCCAGCAGCCAAGAGTTTAGCGGGGACACAGATACGCAGTATTTT
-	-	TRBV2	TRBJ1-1	CAGAIQGNTEAFF	TGTGCCGGAGCGATCCAGGGTAACACCGAAGCTTTCTTT
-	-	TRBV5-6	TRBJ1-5	CASSLQGSQPQHF	TGTGCCAGCAGCTTGCAGGGGAGCCAGCCCCAGCATTTT
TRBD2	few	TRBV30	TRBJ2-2	CAWRTRNTGELFF	TGTGCCTGGCGGACTAGGAACACCGGGGAGCTGTTTTTT
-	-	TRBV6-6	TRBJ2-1	CASSGQSTYNEQFF	TGTGCCAGCAGCGGACAGTCCACGTACAATGAGCAGTTCTTC
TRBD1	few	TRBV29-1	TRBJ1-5	CSVRTGTNQPQHF	TGCAGCGTTCGGACAGGGACGAATCAGCCCCAGCATTTT
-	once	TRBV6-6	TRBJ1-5	CASSYGGDNSNQPQHF	TGTGCCAGCAGTTACGGGGGGGATAATAGCAATCAGCCCCAGCATTTT
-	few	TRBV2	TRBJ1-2	CASLGGRVGYGYTF	TGTGCCAGCCTTGGGGGGAGGGTCGGCTATGGCTACACCTTC
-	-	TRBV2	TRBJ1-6	CASSEQSPGHTLHF	TGTGCCAGCAGTGAACAATCGCCAGGTCACACCCTCCACTTT
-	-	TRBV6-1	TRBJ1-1	CASSEAGGGFTEAFF	TGTGCCAGCAGTGAAGCGGGGGGAGGGTTTACTGAAGCTTTCTTT